These 14 T cell receptor beta chains originate from one sample sequenced in a study of shared clonotypes between healthy human individuals. Method: immunoSEQ multiplex PCR; TCRdb's copy keeps in-frame clones and lacks some. Found here are approximately 2,000,000 clones, just under 95% of them singletons; the top ten hold 0.3% to 0.4%. The sequenced sample consisted of naive CD4+ T cells from PBMCs. Subset in this sample: CD45RA+ positively selected. Receptor source: a man in his late teens or twenties in good health. Some clones in this sample may be carry-over from other donors' samples.

The chain carries TRBV5-1 and TRBJ2-7; 9 positions agree with TRBD2. The germline V gene encodes CDR1 SGHRS and CDR2 YFSETQ. V shed 1 base, J shed 3 bases, and the junction held 11 bases outside the gene matches. The CDR3 is made up of 17 amino acids. The CDR3 bases are TGCGCCAGCAGCTTGACCGCCGGGCTAGCGGGAATCTACGAGCAGTACTTC. This sequence encodes CASSLTAGLAGIYEQYF.

To note about this clone: The same CDR3 arises from other DNA sequences in this sample as well. The chain carries TRBV5-1 and TRBJ2-2; no reliable D call. V was pared by 3 bases and J by 4 bases, with 7 bases between. CDR3 length: 13 residues. Looked up from germline, CDR1 is SGHRS and CDR2 is YFSETQ. The CDR3 DNA sequence: TGCGCCAGCAGCTCAGATCCCACCGGGGAGCTGTTTTTT. This encodes CASSSDPTGELFF.

This chain links TRBV7-2 with TRBJ1-3; D unresolved. Germline lookup yields CDR1 SGHTA and CDR2 FQGNSA. V shed 2 bases and J shed 4 bases, with 6 bases lying between them. The CDR3 runs 13 residues. CDR3: CASSLTHGNTIYF. CDR3 nucleotide sequence: TGTGCCAGCAGCTTAACTCACGGAAACACCATATATTTT.

The chain joins TRBV6-7 to TRBJ1-4, with 7 bases identical to TRBD1. TRBV6-7 is given ORF status, its function remaining uncertain. The CDR3 is 15 amino acids. The trim removed 6 bases at V and 4 bases at J, leaving 8 bases unmatched. The CDR3 sequence: CASSASGTDNEKLFF. Written as DNA, the CDR3 is TGTGCCAGCAGCGCTTCGGGGACAGATAATGAAAAACTGTTTTTT.

The chain recombines TRBV15 with TRBJ1-4; 7 nucleotides line up with TRBD1. After removal of 3 bases from V and 3 bases from J, the junction contained 4 bases not matched to a gene. Per germline, CDR1 LNHNV and CDR2 YYDKDF (reference sequence). This CDR3 has 15 residues. The CDR3 here is CATSSFQGANEKLFF. In DNA form, the CDR3 reads TGTGCCACCAGCAGTTTCCAGGGGGCTAATGAAAAACTGTTTTTT.

The chain employs TRBV18 and TRBJ2-1; D is perhaps TRBD1 (6 bases). This CDR3 is built from 14 residues. Germline CDR1 reads KGHSH; CDR2 reads LQKENI. V dropped 3 bases and J dropped 6 bases, with 12 bases sitting between them. For the CDR3, the DNA is TGTGCCAGCTCACCTCCTGGGACAAGCAATGAGCAGTTCTTC. Translated, it gives CASSPPGTSNEQFF.

This clone showed up just once. The rearrangement uses TRBV6-1 and TRBJ2-3; no definite D call. This CDR3 has 15 residues. Germline loops: CDR1 MNHNS, CDR2 SASEGT. V was trimmed by 5 bases and J by 4 bases, leaving 16 bases between them. The CDR3 DNA reads TGTGCCAGCAGTCCGATGGTTGCACACGCAGATACGCAGTATTTT. It translates to CASSPMVAHADTQYF.

As concerns this clone: The sample contains more than one DNA sequence encoding this CDR3. The chain employs TRBV6-1 and TRBJ1-2; D remains unclear. The CDR3 length is 14 residues. V was shortened by 5 bases and J by 0 bases, with 10 bases between the two germline ends. CDR1 is MNHNS, CDR2 SASEGT, per germline. As DNA, the CDR3 is TGTGCCAGCAGTCCCGGCCGACCTAACTATGGCTACACCTTC. It is translated as CASSPGRPNYGYTF.

This clone was observed once. This sequence joins TRBV10-3 and TRBJ2-7; TRBD2 might be the D (6 bases). Germline V gene data show CDR1 as ENHRY and CDR2 as SYGVKD. V lost 7 bases and J lost 5, with 15 bases in between. The CDR3 length is 13 residues. Here the CDR3 reads CAIKGRGTDEQYF. The CDR3, as DNA: TGTGCCATCAAAGGACGGGGGACGGACGAGCAGTACTTC.

The genes are TRBV19 and TRBJ2-7; 7 positions agree with TRBD1. Trimming at V came to 8 bases and at J to 2 bases, leaving 9 bases not matched to a gene. CDR1 LNHDA and CDR2 SQIVND come from the germline V gene (reference sequence). The CDR3 sequence is 14 residues long. The CDR3 is CASSRNRGPYEQYF. CDR3 nucleotides: TGTGCCAGTTCACGAAACAGGGGACCCTACGAGCAGTACTTC.

This chain uses TRBV5-1 with TRBJ2-7; possible D gene TRBD1, 6 bases. CDR1 is SGHRS and CDR2 is YFSETQ in the germline V gene. CDR3 length: 14 residues. V dropped 0 bases and J dropped 3 bases, with 10 bases sitting between them. The CDR3 loop reads CASSLVEGGYEQYF. CDR3 sequence (DNA): TGCGCCAGCAGCTTGGTGGAAGGGGGCTACGAGCAGTACTTC.

The CDR3 here is CASSGRSVGTEAFF. CDR3 in DNA: TGTGCCAGCTCGGGCAGGTCGGTTGGCACTGAAGCTTTCTTT. This sequence joins TRBV18 and TRBJ1-1, with unresolved D. Germline loops: CDR1 KGHSH, CDR2 LQKENI. Trimming cost V 6 bases and J 4 bases, with 15 bases left between them. The CDR3 covers 14 residues.

This clone appeared a single time. The V call is TRBV4-2, the J call TRBJ1-4; 7 bases map to TRBD1. The V and J ends lost 3 bases and 5 bases, in that order; junction bases with no gene match: 6. CDR1 is LGHNA and CDR2 is YNFKEQ in the germline V gene. The CDR3 is 15 amino acids. The CDR3 reads CASSQDRSLNEKLFF. The CDR3 DNA reads TGTGCCAGCAGCCAGGACAGGTCCCTAAATGAAAAACTGTTTTTT.

V and J are TRBV7-3 and TRBJ2-1, with TRBD1 matching over 10 bases. CDR1 and CDR2 (germline): SGHTA, FQGTGA. The CDR3 sequence is 17 residues long. V dropped 3 bases and J dropped 10; count of bases not matched to a gene: 15. CDR3 nucleotides: TGTGCCAGCAGCTTTGCCCCCCCCGGGACAGGGGATGGCGAGCAGTTCTTC. This codes for CASSFAPPGTGDGEQFF.